These 8 T cell receptor beta chains came from one sample sequenced in a study of shared clonotypes between healthy human individuals. The method was immunoSEQ multiplex PCR; TCRdb's version includes in-frame clones alone and lacks a portion of them. The profile shows 1.5 million to 2.5 million clones, about 94% of them singletons. As defined, naive CD8 cells were CD45RO-negative and positively selected for CCR7, with terminally differentiated effector memory CD45RA+ cells excluded. Sequenced input: naive CD8+ T cells sorted from blood. The source is a man aged 18 to 29 in good health.

As to this clone: The sample holds other DNA sequences that translate to the same CDR3. The chain recombines TRBV5-6 with TRBJ2-6; the D gene is possibly TRBD1 (5 bases). The CDR3 runs 14 residues. V was cut by 0 bases and J by 4 bases, with 5 bases left in between. Per germline, CDR1 SGHDT and CDR2 YYEEEE. Here the CDR3 reads CASSLGTGANVLTF. Here the CDR3 DNA reads TGTGCCAGCAGCTTGGGGACAGGGGCCAACGTCCTGACTTTC.

The chain is built from TRBV9 and TRBJ2-1; maybe TRBD2 (6 bases). Trimming stripped 4 bases from V and 9 bases from J, with 14 bases between. The CDR3 consists of 13 residues. Germline-derived CDR1 and CDR2 are SGDLS and YYNGEE. In DNA, the CDR3 is TGTGCCAGCAGCCCGGGGGATTCAGGTGAGCAGTTCTTC. It encodes CASSPGDSGEQFF.

The chain uses TRBV27 and TRBJ1-5, with unresolved D. The V gene's germline CDR1 is MNHEY and CDR2 SMNVEV (reference sequence). V was clipped by 4 bases and J by 3 bases, with 7 bases between them. The CDR3 extends over 13 amino acids. In DNA form, the CDR3 reads TGTGCCAGCAGTTGGTCGCTCAATCAGCCCCAGCATTTT. Amino acid sequence: CASSWSLNQPQHF.

The V call is TRBV6-5, the J call TRBJ2-7; TRBD1 aligns across 8 bases. The CDR3 runs to 13 residues. The junction had 6 bases not matched to a gene; V was cut back by 5 bases and J by 6 bases. The germline V gene has CDR1 MNHEY and CDR2 SVGAGI. Here the CDR3 DNA reads TGTGCCAGCAGTACAGGGGGAGTGCTCGAGCAGTACTTC. This encodes CASSTGGVLEQYF.

This chain uses TRBV15 with TRBJ2-3; 8 bases line up with TRBD2. The CDR3 contains 17 residues. After removal of 5 bases from V and 2 bases from J, the junction contained 12 bases not matched to a gene. In germline, CDR1 is LNHNV, CDR2 YYDKDF (reference sequence). CDR3 residues: CATSEFGGSGITDTQYF. DNA for the CDR3: TGTGCCACCAGCGAGTTCGGGGGTAGCGGGATCACAGATACGCAGTATTTT.

With regard to this clone: One junction end does not reproduce the germline sequence, and a read error may be involved. Distinct nucleotide sequences in the sample also encode this CDR3. The chain employs TRBV7-7 and TRBJ2-2, with TRBD1 as a possible D gene (5 bases). The CDR3 extends over 14 amino acids. Germline CDR1 is SSHAT and CDR2 is FNYEAQ (reference sequence). CDR3 region: CASSLGANTGELFF. The CDR3 DNA is TGTGCTAGCAGCTTAGGGGCTAACACCGGGGAGCTGTTTTTT.

The chain links TRBV6-6 to TRBJ2-1; 7 bases line up with TRBD2. The germline V gene has CDR1 MNHNY and CDR2 SVGAGI (reference sequence). V lost 11 bases, J lost 4 bases, and 8 bases stayed unmatched. The CDR3 extends over 13 amino acids. The CDR3: CAGGGTMYNEQFF. CDR3 nucleotides: TGTGCCGGGGGAGGGACGATGTACAATGAGCAGTTCTTC.

V and J are TRBV5-6 and TRBJ2-1; D may be TRBD2 (6 bases). Germline V gene data show CDR1 as SGHDT and CDR2 as YYEEEE. There are 16 residues in the CDR3. Trimming left V 0 bases short and J 0 bases short, with 10 bases between. The CDR3 DNA reads TGTGCCAGCAGCTTGGGGAGGGACCGCTCCTACAATGAGCAGTTCTTC. Encoded protein: CASSLGRDRSYNEQFF.